This T cell receptor (beta chain) originates from a study of CD8 T cells in ankylosing spondylitis. Whole-study findings and limits: A TCR beta motif of several highly homologous variants seemed to mark ankylosing spondylitis blood. In synovial fluid and blood from reactive arthritis, some motif variants were previously reported. The disease-linked clones had a CD8+ phenotype and low blood frequencies. The study looked at matched synovial fluid samples from ankylosing spondylitis patients. Disease-linked clones were reported to be significantly enriched there.

This clonotype was seen many times. No antigen is known for it. Molecular-barcoded quantitative 5'-RACE produced these TCR beta libraries. TCRdb processed the 5' RACE reads anew with MiXCR; each CDR3 protein has one entry. The sample lists some 840,000 distinct CDR3 sequences, approximately 12% occurring once. Sequencing input: blood, either unsorted or a sorted T cell fraction (not recorded which). The receptor's source is a male donor with ankylosing spondylitis.

The DNA of the CDR3 is TGTGCCAGCAGTTTACAGGGAGTGAACACTGAAGCTTTCTTT. Translating it yields CASSLQGVNTEAFF. The rearrangement joins TRBV12-3 or TRBV12-4 to TRBJ1-1; a possible D gene is TRBD1 (5 bases). V was trimmed by 2 bases and J by 0 bases, leaving 7 bases between them. This CDR3 region has 14 residues.